The clone carrying this T cell receptor beta chain was found many times. The sample comes from a study of read filtering for tumor transcriptome and immune sequencing. CDR1 and CDR2 from the germline V gene are KGHSH and LQKENI. Trimming left V 0 bases short and J 5 bases short, with 10 bases between. This CDR3 comprises 14 residues. The library was built from about 370 ng RNA with molecular barcoded adaptors for alpha/delta and beta/gamma chains. TCRdb used MiXCR to reprocess the reads, holding one entry per CDR3 protein. The table records some 46,000 distinct CDR3 sequences, approximately 12% of them present only once.

The V call is TRBV18, the J call TRBJ2-5; no reliable D call. The receptor comes from a donor aged 40 or older with multiple myeloma. Source material: a population of CD138-negative cells sorted from bone marrow. The CDR3 DNA follows: TGTGCCAGCTCACCACCGTGGGGTCGGGAGACCCAGTACTTC. This encodes CASSPPWGRETQYF.